A single T cell receptor beta chain is shown here with its context. This specimen comes from a study of cytomegalovirus exposure and HLA in healthy donors. CDR1 MDHEN and CDR2 SYDVKM come from the germline V gene. Trimming took 3 bases from V and 7 from J, leaving 18 bases between them. The CDR3 extends over 15 amino acids. Clones were sequenced by immunoSEQ multiplex PCR, and TCRdb holds only the in-frame ones, with some missing. Of tens of thousands of clones in the sample, almost 85% were seen once. The TCR was taken from a woman aged 18-29 years in good health and CMV-seropositive. V usage is TRBV28 and J usage is TRBJ1-1, with D perhaps TRBD1 (5 bases). Input material: PBMCs. The CDR3 DNA reads as TGTGCCAGCAGTTTGCGCCAGGTGGGGGGGGTTGAAGCTTTCTTT. Residues: CASSLRQVGGVEAFF.